Following are 31 T cell receptor beta chains from one sample sequenced in a study of T cell responses to AZD1222 COVID-19 vaccine. Data came from immunoSEQ multiplex PCR; TCRdb stores just in-frame clones and leaves some out. The sample shows fewer than 150,000 clones, about 93% of them seen only once. The specimen was peripheral blood, collected 28 days after the second AZD1222 dose. The receptors come from an adult who received the AZD1222 COVID-19 vaccine.

The chain is built from TRBV20-1 and TRBJ1-5; 7 bases fit TRBD1. V shed 3 bases, J shed 4 bases, and the junction held 15 bases outside the gene matches. Germline assignment: CDR1 DFQATT and CDR2 SNEGSKA (reference sequence). CDR3 length: 17 amino acids. CDR3 amino acids: CSASPLTGALGNQPQHF. DNA for the CDR3: TGCAGTGCTAGTCCCCTTACAGGGGCGCTAGGTAATCAGCCCCAGCATTTT.

Remarks on this clone: At one of its ends the junction is not consistent with the germline gene, which may arise from a read error. The chain is built from TRBV7-7 and TRBJ2-5; D is possibly TRBD1 (5 bases). The CDR3 is 13 amino acids. Per germline, CDR1 SSHAT and CDR2 FNYEAQ (reference sequence). The DNA for the CDR3 is TGTGCTAGCAGCTTAGACAGCCAAGAGACCCAGTACTTC. Encoded protein: CASSLDSQETQYF.

The CDR3 sequence is CASTTVSSTEAFF. CDR3 nucleotides: TGTGCCAGCACGACAGTAAGTTCTACTGAAGCTTTCTTT. The chain carries TRBV6-5 and TRBJ1-1, with D possibly matching TRBD1 (5 bases). Trimming cost V 7 bases and J 5 bases, with 14 bases left between them. In germline, CDR1 is MNHEY, CDR2 SVGAGI. CDR3 length: 13 residues.

In its sample, this clone was seen a few times. The chain uses TRBV5-5 and TRBJ2-3; 9 bases match TRBD2. Germline V CDR1 and CDR2: SGHKS, YYEKEE (reference sequence). The CDR3 runs 14 residues. V shed 2 bases and J 3 bases; nucleotides not matched to a gene: 1. The chain's CDR3 is CASSFSGGTDTQYF. Here the CDR3 DNA reads TGTGCCAGCAGCTTCAGCGGGGGGACAGATACGCAGTATTTT.

V is TRBV5-1 and J is TRBJ1-2; TRBD1 aligns across 9 bases. The J segment lost 7 bases and the V segment lost 5 bases, leaving 6 bases of the junction unmatched. Germline lookup yields CDR1 SGHRS and CDR2 YFSETQ. This CDR3 region has 13 residues. CDR3 amino acids: CASRWTGESGYTF. The DNA for the CDR3 is TGCGCCAGCAGGTGGACAGGGGAATCTGGCTACACCTTC.

This chain joins TRBV6-1 and TRBJ1-3; D gene ambiguous. Trimming left V 3 bases short and J 4 bases short, with 10 bases between. The germline CDR1 and CDR2 sequences are MNHNS and SASEGT. The CDR3 is made up of 14 amino acids. CDR3: CASSDSLIGNTIYF. Here the CDR3 DNA reads TGTGCCAGCAGTGACAGCCTTATAGGAAACACCATATATTTT.

J is TRBJ1-4 and V is TRBV5-1; D is ambiguous. The CDR3 is 14 amino acids. Germline V gene data show CDR1 as SGHRS and CDR2 as YFSETQ. Trimming left V 0 bases short and J 2 bases short, with 5 bases between. Here the CDR3 reads CASSLGMTNEKLFF. The CDR3 region has the DNA TGCGCCAGCAGCTTGGGAATGACTAATGAAAAACTGTTTTTT.

The gene calls are TRBV5-4 and TRBJ1-6; TRBD1 might be the D (6 bases). Germline V gives CDR1 SGHNT, CDR2 YYREEE (reference sequence). V shed 4 bases and J shed 3 bases, with 17 bases lying between them. The CDR3 has 17 residues. The CDR3 region is CASSLSGGQLYNSPLHF. The CDR3 DNA reads as TGTGCCAGCAGCCTCTCTGGGGGGCAGCTCTATAATTCACCCCTCCACTTT.

The chain couples TRBV7-2 to TRBJ2-7; the match to TRBD2 covers 10 bases. The CDR3 extends over 14 amino acids. The V gene end was trimmed by 6 bases and the J gene end by 3 bases; junction bases not matched to a gene: 5. In germline, CDR1 is SGHTA, CDR2 FQGNSA. In nucleotides, the CDR3 is TGTGCCAGCAGTTCTAGCGGGAGTAACTACGAGCAGTACTTC. Translating gives CASSSSGSNYEQYF.

This chain links TRBV5-1 with TRBJ1-6, with no clear D. The germline CDR1 and CDR2 sequences are SGHRS and YFSETQ. The CDR3 is 16 residues long. Trimming cost V 1 base and J 3 bases, with 11 bases left between them. The CDR3 bases are TGCGCCAGCAGCTTGACAGAACAGTACTATAATTCACCCCTCCACTTT. It codes for CASSLTEQYYNSPLHF.

The rearrangement joins TRBV6-5 to TRBJ2-2, with D tentatively TRBD1 (5 bases). The length of the CDR3 is 14 residues. The V end lost 1 base, the J end lost 6 bases, and 9 bases lay between the germline ends. Looked up from germline, CDR1 is MNHEY and CDR2 is SVGAGI. CDR3 DNA sequence: TGTGCCAGCAGTTACTTCAGGGTGCCCGGGGAGCTGTTTTTT. Its protein product is CASSYFRVPGELFF.

This clone was counted once. CDR3 coding DNA: TGTGCCAGCAGCTTAGTTAGGTCGGACATTCAGTACTTC. This codes for CASSLVRSDIQYF. The chain couples TRBV7-2 to TRBJ2-4; D not certain. Trimming pared 1 base from V and 8 bases from J, leaving 9 bases between. The CDR3 totals 13 residues. Germline-derived CDR1 and CDR2 are SGHTA and FQGNSA.

The chain combines TRBV9 with TRBJ1-4, with D uncertain. The CDR3 is 13 amino acids. The ends were cut back, 0 bases at V and 4 bases at J, with 4 bases in the middle. Germline V gene lookup returns CDR1 SGDLS and CDR2 YYNGEE. CDR3 coding DNA: TGTGCCAGCAGCGTAGGGTTTAATGAAAAACTGTTTTTT. Its protein is CASSVGFNEKLFF.

The rearrangement links TRBV19 to TRBJ2-3; D is unresolved. V dropped 3 bases and J dropped 5 bases, with 9 bases sitting between them. CDR1 LNHDA and CDR2 SQIVND come from the germline V gene (reference sequence). This CDR3 has 13 amino acids. CDR3: CASSIPSGDTQYF. CDR3 DNA: TGTGCCAGTAGTATCCCGTCGGGAGATACGCAGTATTTT.

The chain combines TRBV5-6 with TRBJ2-7; D is possibly TRBD1 or TRBD2 (5 bases each). The CDR3 is made up of 14 amino acids. V lost 3 bases, J lost 0 bases, and 10 bases lay in between. Germline CDR1 is SGHDT and CDR2 is YYEEEE. The CDR3 DNA sequence: TGTGCCAGCAGCTCTCCGGGACCCTCCTACGAGCAGTACTTC. It encodes CASSSPGPSYEQYF.

This chain joins TRBV5-1 and TRBJ2-1; no firm D call. Germline assignment: CDR1 SGHRS and CDR2 YFSETQ. V lost 3 bases, J lost 4 bases, and 14 bases lay in between. There are 15 residues in the CDR3. The DNA for the CDR3 is TGCGCCAGCAGCTGGGATCCTACCCCATACAATGAGCAGTTCTTC. It codes for CASSWDPTPYNEQFF. Together with reference TRBV5-1 and TRBJ2-1, the CDR3 gives the full variable domain: KAGVTQTPRYLIKTRGQQVTLSCSPISGHRSVSWYQQTPGQGLQFLFEYFSETQRNKGNFPGRFSGRQFSNSRSEMNVSTLELGDSALYLCASSWDPTPYNEQFFGPGTRLTVL.

The chain combines TRBV28 with TRBJ1-6; D unresolved. This CDR3 has 12 amino acids. Between the trimmed V and J ends, which lost 2 bases and 7 bases, there was a span of 3 bases. The germline V gene has CDR1 MDHEN and CDR2 SYDVKM. In DNA form, the CDR3 reads TGTGCCAGCAGTTTACTGAATTCACCCCTCCACTTT. This encodes CASSLLNSPLHF.

J is TRBJ1-1 and V is TRBV11-2; D gene unclear. Trimming pared 1 base from V and 8 bases from J, leaving 14 bases between. In germline, CDR1 is SGHAT, CDR2 FQNNGV. The CDR3 length is 14 residues. As DNA, the CDR3 is TGTGCCAGCAGCTTAGGTGGTACGGCTATGGAAGCTTTCTTT. It specifies CASSLGGTAMEAFF.

The chain couples TRBV6-4 to TRBJ2-3; 8 nucleotides line up with TRBD1. The germline gives CDR1 MRHNA, CDR2 SNTAGT. The CDR3 has 15 amino acids. Germline trimming cut 0 bases from V and 3 bases from J; bases unmatched to any gene: 2. CDR3 loop: CASSDSDRVTDTQYF. CDR3 DNA sequence: TGTGCCAGCAGTGACTCGGACAGGGTAACAGATACGCAGTATTTT.

This chain's CDR3 is CASSLVGDSGNTIYF. The CDR3 DNA sequence: TGCGCCAGCAGCCTCGTAGGGGACTCTGGAAACACCATATATTTT. The gene calls are TRBV4-1 and TRBJ1-3; D may be TRBD1 (5 bases). The CDR3 covers 15 residues. The V end was cut by 4 bases, the J end by 0 bases, with 10 bases between. Germline V CDR1 and CDR2: MGHRA, YSYEKL.

The V and J genes are TRBV6-1 and TRBJ2-1; TRBD2 agrees at 8 bases. The CDR3 runs to 15 residues. With V trimmed by 2 bases and J by 4 bases, 4 bases remained unmatched. Germline lookup yields CDR1 MNHNS and CDR2 SASEGT. The CDR3 nucleotides read TGTGCCAGCAGTGAAATCGGGGGGGCTTACAATGAGCAGTTCTTC. Amino acid sequence: CASSEIGGAYNEQFF.

Sample share makes this clone large (0.1 to 1%). The J gene is TRBJ2-7, the V gene TRBV7-2, with 8 bases identical to TRBD2. Germline values: CDR1 SGHTA, CDR2 FQGNSA. With 0 bases clipped from V and 5 bases from J, the junction kept 3 bases outside the gene matches. The CDR3 runs to 14 residues. CDR3 coding DNA: TGTGCCAGCAGCTTAGCAGCGGGGGCTAACGAGCAGTACTTC. It translates to CASSLAAGANEQYF.

The chain recombines TRBV20-1 with TRBJ2-2; D is undetermined. V was pared by 3 bases and J by 7 bases, with 12 bases between. Germline lookup yields CDR1 DFQATT and CDR2 SNEGSKA (reference sequence). CDR3 size: 13 residues. For the CDR3, the DNA is TGCAGTGCTAGTCGTCAGGTGGACGGGGAGCTGTTTTTT. Its protein is CSASRQVDGELFF.

The genes are TRBV7-8 and TRBJ2-5; 7 bases fit TRBD2. After removal of 3 bases from V and 4 bases from J, the junction contained 8 bases not matched to a gene. There are 15 residues in the CDR3. The V gene's germline CDR1 is SGHVS and CDR2 FQNEAQ. CDR3: CASSFWGGRRETQYF. As DNA, the CDR3 is TGTGCCAGCAGCTTCTGGGGGGGGAGGCGAGAGACCCAGTACTTC.

J is TRBJ2-7 and V is TRBV27; D assignment may be TRBD1 or TRBD2 (5 bases each). Trimming cost V 2 bases and J 5 bases, with 13 bases left between them. The germline V gene encodes CDR1 MNHEY and CDR2 SMNVEV (reference sequence). The CDR3 has 14 amino acids. The CDR3, as DNA: TGTGCCAGCAGTTTAGCCCCCACGGGGCACGAGCAGTACTTC. Translated, it gives CASSLAPTGHEQYF.

The rearrangement uses TRBV6-2 or TRBV6-3 and TRBJ2-7; D unresolved. The length of the CDR3 is 14 residues. V was shortened by 3 bases and J by 2 bases, with 11 bases between the two germline ends. Germline CDR1 and CDR2: MNHEY and SVGEGT. CDR3 bases: TGTGCCAGCAGTTATTCGGGTCTTCCCTACGAGCAGTACTTC. It specifies CASSYSGLPYEQYF.

This clone came up once. The V gene is TRBV27, the J gene TRBJ2-7, with D unclear. CDR1 is MNHEY and CDR2 is SMNVEV in the germline V gene (reference sequence). The CDR3 length is 13 residues. V was pared by 6 bases and J by 3 bases, with 12 bases between. CDR3 in DNA: TGTGCCAGCAGCCAAGGATTCTACTACGAGCAGTACTTC. Its protein product is CASSQGFYYEQYF.

This clone appeared a few times. The V and J genes are TRBV7-9 and TRBJ2-2; TRBD1 matches 8 bases. V was pared by 5 bases and J by 4 bases, with 6 bases of the junction left unmatched. CDR1 and CDR2 from the germline V gene are SEHNR and FQNEAQ (reference sequence). This CDR3 has 15 amino acids. The CDR3 loop reads CASSAGTGPTGELFF. The CDR3 DNA is TGTGCCAGCAGCGCCGGGACAGGTCCCACCGGGGAGCTGTTTTTT. Looking up the rest from reference TRBV7-9 and TRBJ2-2 gives the full variable domain: DTGVSQNPRHKITKRGQNVTFRCDPISEHNRLYWYRQTLGQGPEFLTYFQNEAQLEKSRLLSDRFSAERPKGSFSTLEIQRTEQGDSAMYLCASSAGTGPTGELFFGEGSRLTVL.

The rearrangement links TRBV7-2 to TRBJ2-5; D perhaps matches TRBD2 (5 bases). Germline CDR1 is SGHTA and CDR2 is FQGNSA. V was trimmed by 3 bases and J by 0 bases, leaving 5 bases between them. The CDR3 has 13 amino acids. CDR3: CASSLDYQETQYF. The CDR3 region has the DNA TGTGCCAGCAGCTTGGACTACCAAGAGACCCAGTACTTC.

The rearrangement uses TRBV18 and TRBJ2-7; no clear D gene. The germline CDR1 and CDR2 sequences are KGHSH and LQKENI. The CDR3 is 14 residues long. V gave up 2 bases and J gave up 5 bases, with 13 bases separating them. The CDR3 loop reads CASSPIPLADEQYF. The CDR3 bases are TGTGCCAGCTCACCAATCCCATTGGCCGACGAGCAGTACTTC.

This clone was seen just once. The chain has TRBV7-2 and TRBJ2-3; D might be TRBD1 (5 bases). The length of the CDR3 is 15 residues. The V gene lost 2 bases and the J gene lost 0 bases, with 9 bases spanning the gap. The germline V gene encodes CDR1 SGHTA and CDR2 FQGNSA. This CDR3 reads CASSLFGASTDTQYF. DNA for the CDR3: TGTGCCAGCAGCTTATTTGGGGCTAGCACAGATACGCAGTATTTT.